These 30 T cell receptor beta chains originate from one sample sequenced in a study of shared clonotypes between healthy human individuals. The protocol was immunoSEQ multiplex PCR, while the TCRdb copy is restricted to in-frame clones and leaves out a portion. Among under 1,100,000 clones listed, about 70% were seen once. Input material: memory CD4+ T cells sorted from blood. Subset given: CD45RA-negative fraction. Receptor source: a man younger than 35 in good health.

The chain links TRBV27 to TRBJ1-4; 7 bases map to TRBD1. Trimming removed 5 bases from V and 8 bases from J; junction bases left unmatched: 8. The CDR3 has 14 amino acids. Germline V lookup: CDR1 MNHEY, CDR2 SMNVEV (reference sequence). In DNA, the CDR3 is TGTGCCAGCAGTATACAGGGGCCGAGGGAAAAACTGTTTTTT. Protein product: CASSIQGPREKLFF.

This chain uses TRBV4-1 with TRBJ2-7; D gene unclear. Between the trimmed V and J ends, which lost 0 bases and 0 bases, there was a span of 6 bases. Looked up from germline, CDR1 is MGHRA and CDR2 is YSYEKL. This CDR3 is built from 14 residues. CDR3 nucleotide sequence: TGCGCCAGCAGCCAAGAGGCGACCTCCTACGAGCAGTACTTC. Protein sequence: CASSQEATSYEQYF.

The J gene is TRBJ1-1, the V gene TRBV7-8; D is unclear. This CDR3 comprises 13 residues. V was trimmed by 5 bases and J by 1 base, leaving 8 bases between them. Germline V gene data show CDR1 as SGHVS and CDR2 as FQNEAQ. The CDR3 DNA is TGTGCCAGCAGCCAGACACGGAACACTGAAGCTTTCTTT. This codes for CASSQTRNTEAFF.

This clone was seen ten or more times. The chain couples TRBV30 to TRBJ2-1; TRBD1 matches at 8 bases. The CDR3 is made up of 15 amino acids. CDR1 is GTSNPN, CDR2 SVGIG, per germline (reference sequence). V dropped 5 bases and J dropped 4; count of bases not matched to a gene: 10. The CDR3 protein is CAWAGGLGLYNEQFF. DNA for the CDR3: TGTGCCTGGGCAGGGGGCTTGGGGTTATACAATGAGCAGTTCTTC.

This clone has a count of ten or more. This chain connects TRBV30 to TRBJ1-1; D not certain. The germline gives CDR1 GTSNPN, CDR2 SVGIG (reference sequence). V lost 0 bases to trimming and J lost 13 bases, with 12 bases between them. The length of the CDR3 is 11 residues. The CDR3 region has the DNA TGTGCCTGGAGTGTACAGTCGCGCTTTTTCTTT. Protein: CAWSVQSRFFF.

This rearrangement joins TRBV4-1 to TRBJ2-3, with unresolved D. Trimming removed 0 bases from V and 2 bases from J, with 15 bases in between. The CDR3 covers 17 residues. In germline, CDR1 is MGHRA, CDR2 YSYEKL. CDR3 residues: CASSQEYVGSPTDTQYF. The CDR3 nucleotides read TGCGCCAGCAGCCAAGAATATGTTGGCAGCCCCACAGATACGCAGTATTTT.

The chain is built from TRBV25-1 and TRBJ1-1; 7 bases are a match to TRBD1. There are 14 residues in the CDR3. Germline CDR1 reads MGHDK; CDR2 reads SYGVNS. After removal of 8 bases from V and 6 bases from J, the junction contained 12 bases not matched to a gene. The CDR3 here is CASVSFTGVSEAFF. Written as DNA, the CDR3 is TGTGCCAGCGTTAGCTTCACAGGGGTATCTGAAGCTTTCTTT.

A single count supports this clone. The chain combines TRBV5-6 with TRBJ1-4; D gene unclear. Trimming took 0 bases from V and 7 from J, leaving 10 bases between them. This CDR3 spans 14 amino acids. The germline CDR1 and CDR2 sequences are SGHDT and YYEEEE. CDR3 bases: TGTGCCAGCAGCTTGGCCGGATCGTCTGAAAAACTGTTTTTT. It is translated as CASSLAGSSEKLFF.

In regard to this clone: The sample has other DNA sequences that encode this CDR3 too. The rearrangement uses TRBV5-1 and TRBJ2-5; D might be TRBD2 (7 bases). CDR1 and CDR2 (germline): SGHRS, YFSETQ. This CDR3 is built from 14 residues. V was pared by 0 bases and J by 4 bases, with 10 bases between. The CDR3 reads CASSLVGGRETQYF. For the CDR3, the DNA is TGCGCCAGCAGCTTGGTCGGGGGGCGAGAGACCCAGTACTTC.

The chain is built from TRBV27 and TRBJ2-5; D assignment may be TRBD1 or TRBD2 (5 bases each). CDR1 MNHEY and CDR2 SMNVEV come from the germline V gene (reference sequence). V was clipped by 6 bases and J by 4 bases, with 18 bases between them. CDR3 length: 15 residues. CDR3: CASSQPRDPLETQYF. The CDR3 DNA sequence: TGTGCCAGCAGCCAACCCCGGGACCCGTTAGAGACCCAGTACTTC.

This chain joins TRBV7-2 and TRBJ2-2; perhaps TRBD1 as D (6 bases). The CDR3 length is 14 residues. Germline assignment: CDR1 SGHTA and CDR2 FQGNSA. V lost 2 bases, J lost 4 bases, and 8 bases lay in between. The CDR3 sequence is CASSLRGTTGELFF. CDR3 DNA: TGTGCCAGCAGCTTAAGGGGGACCACCGGGGAGCTGTTTTTT.

V gene TRBV28 combines with J gene TRBJ1-1; no reliable D call. The germline V gene encodes CDR1 MDHEN and CDR2 SYDVKM. The CDR3 extends over 13 amino acids. V dropped 4 bases and J dropped 0 bases, with 6 bases sitting between them. The CDR3 region is CASSYRLNTEAFF. DNA for the CDR3: TGTGCCAGCAGTTACCGCCTGAACACTGAAGCTTTCTTT.

This chain joins TRBV28 and TRBJ2-3, with TRBD1 as a possible D gene (5 bases). This CDR3 region has 16 residues. From germline, CDR1 is MDHEN and CDR2 SYDVKM. Trimming cost V 6 bases and J 5 bases, with 21 bases left between them. DNA for the CDR3: TGTGCCAGCAGCCCCCGTAGGGGTCCCACAGTAGATACGCAGTATTTT. Its translation: CASSPRRGPTVDTQYF.

This sequence joins TRBV11-3 and TRBJ2-2; 9 positions match TRBD2. Germline CDR1 SGHNT, CDR2 YENEEA. This CDR3 is built from 17 residues. Trimming removed 4 bases from V and 3 bases from J; junction bases left unmatched: 9. CDR3 coding DNA: TGTGCCAGCAGCTCCCCCAGTCAGCGGGGGGACACCGGGGAGCTGTTTTTT. It is translated as CASSSPSQRGDTGELFF.

This chain uses TRBV7-9 with TRBJ2-3; D is unclear. There are 14 residues in the CDR3. Germline lookup yields CDR1 SEHNR and CDR2 FQNEAQ (reference sequence). The V end was cut by 5 bases, the J end by 2 bases, with 11 bases between. CDR3 region: CASSLGTDTDTQYF. DNA for the CDR3: TGTGCCAGCAGCCTAGGAACCGACACAGATACGCAGTATTTT.

V usage is TRBV18 and J usage is TRBJ2-3; D is uncertain. V lost 3 bases, J lost 5 bases, and 15 bases lay in between. The CDR3 has 15 residues. CDR1 is KGHSH, CDR2 LQKENI, per germline. DNA of the CDR3: TGTGCCAGCTCACCCCAGCACAGCAGTCAAGATACGCAGTATTTT. It translates to CASSPQHSSQDTQYF.

J is TRBJ1-2 and V is TRBV28; TRBD1 matches at 9 bases. J gave up 7 bases and V 6 bases, and 6 bases lay outside the gene matches. Germline CDR1 and CDR2: MDHEN and SYDVKM. The CDR3 covers 13 residues. As DNA, the CDR3 is TGTGCCAGCAGCCTAGACAGGGGGTCTGGCTACACCTTC. This gives the protein CASSLDRGSGYTF.

The chain uses TRBV27 and TRBJ2-7; possibly TRBD1 for D (5 bases). The V gene's germline CDR1 is MNHEY and CDR2 SMNVEV (reference sequence). The CDR3 sequence is 14 residues long. Trimming pared 3 bases from V and 2 bases from J, leaving 11 bases between. This chain's CDR3 is CASSFRQGAYEQYF. The CDR3 DNA reads TGTGCCAGCAGTTTCCGTCAGGGCGCCTACGAGCAGTACTTC.

A word on this clone: This same CDR3 is encoded by further DNA sequences in the sample. This chain joins TRBV18 and TRBJ2-7; D gene uncertain. The CDR3 is 14 residues long. Trimming stripped 3 bases from V and 0 bases from J, with 9 bases between. Germline lookup yields CDR1 KGHSH and CDR2 LQKENI. Here the CDR3 reads CASSPPGLSYEQYF. In DNA form, the CDR3 reads TGTGCCAGCTCACCGCCAGGTCTCTCCTACGAGCAGTACTTC.

The DNA of the CDR3 is TGCAGCGCTAGAGGGGCCCCCGGGGTCACAGATACGCAGTATTTT. This gives the protein CSARGAPGVTDTQYF. This chain connects TRBV29-1 to TRBJ2-3; D may correspond to TRBD1 or TRBD2 (5 bases each). Trimming cost V 7 bases and J 2 bases, with 19 bases left between them. This CDR3 has 15 amino acids. Germline CDR1 SQVTM, CDR2 ANQGSEA.

The J gene is TRBJ2-1, the V gene TRBV25-1; 9 bases are shared with TRBD2. Per the germline V gene, CDR1 is MGHDK and CDR2 is SYGVNS. This CDR3 has 15 amino acids. V lost 4 bases and J lost 10; bases outside the gene matches: 11. The CDR3 DNA reads as TGTGCCAGCAGTGTATTGCTTAGCGGGAGTCGGGAGCAGTTCTTC. Translation gives CASSVLLSGSREQFF. The complete variable domain, with remaining parts taken from reference TRBV25-1 and TRBJ2-1, reads EADIYQTPRYLVIGTGKKITLECSQTMGHDKMYWYQQDPGMELHLIHYSYGVNSTEKGDLSSESTVSRIRTEHFPLTLESARPSHTSQYLCASSVLLSGSREQFFGPGTRLTVL.

The chain has TRBV6-5 and TRBJ2-1; D tentatively reads TRBD1 or TRBD2 (7 bases each). V was pared by 5 bases and J by 8 bases, with 19 bases between. This CDR3 has 15 residues. Germline values: CDR1 MNHEY, CDR2 SVGAGI. The CDR3 sequence is CASSAQGGFSDEQFF. The CDR3 DNA is TGTGCCAGCAGTGCTCAGGGGGGGTTTTCAGATGAGCAGTTCTTC.

Written as DNA, the CDR3 is TGTGCCAGCAGTAGGCAGGGGGAGACCCAGTACTTC. It specifies CASSRQGETQYF. The rearrangement uses TRBV28 and TRBJ2-5; D possibly corresponds to TRBD1 (6 bases). The germline V gene has CDR1 MDHEN and CDR2 SYDVKM. V dropped 5 bases and J dropped 5 bases, with 9 bases sitting between them. The CDR3 spans 12 residues. The full variable domain, rest sourced from reference TRBV28 and TRBJ2-5, is DVKVTQSSRYLVKRTGEKVFLECVQDMDHENMFWYRQDPGLGLRLIYFSYDVKMKEKGDIPEGYSVSREKKERFSLILESASTNQTSMYLCASSRQGETQYFGPGTRLLVL.

This chain links TRBV7-3 with TRBJ2-6, with D possibly TRBD1 on 6 matching bases. Trimming removed 6 bases at V and 3 bases at J, with 12 bases between. Germline values: CDR1 SGHTA, CDR2 FQGTGA. This CDR3 is built from 15 residues. CDR3 sequence: CASSLSGDGANVLTF. DNA for the CDR3: TGTGCCAGCAGTTTATCAGGGGATGGGGCCAACGTCCTGACTTTC. The whole variable domain, filled in from reference TRBV7-3 and TRBJ2-6, reads GAGVSQTPSNKVTEKGKYVELRCDPISGHTALYWYRQSLGQGPEFLIYFQGTGAADDSGLPNDRFFAVRPEGSVSTLKIQRTERGDSAVYLCASSLSGDGANVLTFGAGSRLTVL.

This rearrangement joins TRBV2 to TRBJ2-1, with 8 bases fitting TRBD2. This CDR3 is built from 16 residues. CDR1 and CDR2 from the germline V gene are SNHLY and FYNNEI. Unmatched junction bases numbered 10, after V lost 3 bases and J lost 6 bases. The CDR3 region has the DNA TGTGCCAGCAGTGATTTGAAAGGACTAGCCTCCAATGAGCAGTTCTTC. As protein: CASSDLKGLASNEQFF.

The chain uses TRBV6-5 and TRBJ2-1, with 9 nucleotides matching TRBD1. The CDR3 extends over 15 amino acids. Per the germline V gene, CDR1 is MNHEY and CDR2 is SVGAGI. Trimming took 6 bases from V and 6 from J; bases not matched to a gene: 9. The CDR3: CASRLTGTGSNEQFF. DNA of the CDR3: TGTGCCAGCAGGCTCACCGGGACAGGGAGCAATGAGCAGTTCTTC.

The rearrangement links TRBV14 to TRBJ2-5; 11 bases are a match to TRBD2. The CDR3 is 15 residues long. The germline V gene has CDR1 SGHDN and CDR2 FVKESK. The ends lost 4 bases at V and 3 bases at J; junction bases unmatched: 4. The CDR3 sequence: CASSLSGRGKETQYF. For the CDR3, the DNA is TGTGCCAGCAGCCTTAGCGGGAGGGGTAAAGAGACCCAGTACTTC.

V is TRBV5-4 and J is TRBJ2-5, with D unresolved. The CDR3 covers 14 residues. Trimming removed 3 bases at V and 4 bases at J, with 13 bases between. Per germline, CDR1 SGHNT and CDR2 YYREEE (reference sequence). The CDR3: CASSSGLDRETQYF. Here the CDR3 DNA reads TGTGCCAGCAGCTCCGGATTAGATAGAGAGACCCAGTACTTC. Variable domain in full (rest from reference TRBV5-4 and TRBJ2-5): ETGVTQSPTHLIKTRGQQVTLRCSSQSGHNTVSWYQQALGQGPQFIFQYYREEENGRGNFPPRFSGLQFPNYSSELNVNALELDDSALYLCASSSGLDRETQYFGPGTRLLVL.

The chain couples TRBV28 to TRBJ1-2; maybe TRBD1 (5 bases). CDR1 is MDHEN and CDR2 is SYDVKM in the germline V gene. V was pared by 8 bases and J by 8 bases, with 18 bases between. This CDR3 has 13 amino acids. CDR3 in DNA: TGTGCCAGCGGGCGGGGCTGGAAGAGCGGCTACACCTTC. It translates to CASGRGWKSGYTF.

The chain links TRBV9 to TRBJ2-7, with 9 nucleotides matching TRBD2. CDR1 and CDR2 from the germline V gene are SGDLS and YYNGEE. The CDR3 has 15 amino acids. V shed 1 base, J shed 6 bases, and the junction held 8 bases outside the gene matches. CDR3 sequence: CASSVRAGGQSEQYF. In DNA form, the CDR3 reads TGTGCCAGCAGCGTAAGAGCGGGAGGCCAATCCGAGCAGTACTTC.